The following is a TCR beta chain sequence with its context. Its antigen remains unknown. This specimen belongs to a study of cytomegalovirus exposure and HLA in healthy donors. The PCR ran on 60 Vbeta and 13 Jbeta primers. TCRdb keeps only in-frame clones here, not all; method: immunoSEQ multiplex PCR. The data contain 160,000 or so clones, approximately 88% of them singletons. Study-level results: Reportedly, fewer N-insertions than the approximately 690-donor mean appeared in an Asian-associated ancestry cluster in a later analysis.

This CDR3 contains 16 residues. V gave up 7 bases and J gave up 5 bases, with 24 bases separating them. Looked up from germline, CDR1 is SGDLS and CDR2 is YYNGEE. This receptor was taken from a woman younger than 35 in good health and CMV-seronegative. V is TRBV9 and J is TRBJ1-2; D may be TRBD1 (5 bases). What was sequenced was PBMCs. The CDR3 nucleotides read TGTGCCAGCCGCATCGGGGGGGGGTATTTGGGTTATGGCTACACCTTC. Protein sequence: CASRIGGGYLGYGYTF.